These 10 T cell receptor beta chains originate from one sample sequenced in a study of siplizumab effects on memory and regulatory T cells. The table came from immunoSEQ multiplex PCR; TCRdb's copy has only in-frame clones and leaves some out. The sample shows about 26,000 clones, around 84% of them seen only once. Input material: memory CD4+ T cells sorted from blood. These receptor sequences come from a human donor in good health.

The CDR3 spells CSVLGLAATYEQYF. For the CDR3, the DNA is TGCAGCGTCCTAGGACTAGCGGCAACCTACGAGCAGTACTTC. J is TRBJ2-7 and V is TRBV29-1; 10 nucleotides agree with TRBD2. The V gene's germline CDR1 is SQVTM and CDR2 ANQGSEA. J gave up 2 bases and V 6 bases, and 7 bases lay outside the gene matches. CDR3 length: 14 residues.

V gene TRBV5-4 combines with J gene TRBJ2-7; TRBD1 agrees at 8 bases. V gave up 7 bases and J gave up 0 bases; unmatched junction bases: 3. The CDR3 runs 13 residues. Germline V gene lookup returns CDR1 SGHNT and CDR2 YYREEE (reference sequence). CDR3 loop: CASAGTGSYEQYF. As DNA, the CDR3 is TGTGCCAGCGCCGGGACAGGCTCCTACGAGCAGTACTTC.

The chain carries TRBV6-4 and TRBJ2-7; D possibly uses TRBD1 or TRBD2 (6 bases each). The CDR3 is 14 amino acids. Germline V lookup: CDR1 MRHNA, CDR2 SNTAGT. V was clipped by 5 bases and J by 3 bases, with 14 bases between them. CDR3 coding DNA: TGTGCCAGCAGTCCCCGAGGGGGAGGCTACGAGCAGTACTTC. This translates into CASSPRGGGYEQYF.

The rearrangement joins TRBV7-2 to TRBJ1-5, with TRBD1 matching 8 bases. This CDR3 comprises 15 residues. Germline CDR1 and CDR2: SGHTA and FQGNSA. Losses at the gene ends were 1 base for V and 6 bases for J; bases not matched to a gene: 5. CDR3 residues: CASSLVAGGGQPQHF. CDR3 nucleotide sequence: TGTGCCAGCAGCTTAGTTGCAGGGGGCGGTCAGCCCCAGCATTTT.

The CDR3 loop is CASGEPGTGPYEQYF. Written as DNA, the CDR3 is TGTGCCAGCGGGGAACCCGGGACAGGGCCCTACGAGCAGTACTTC. The gene calls are TRBV6-1 and TRBJ2-7; 9 bases are shared with TRBD1. Trimming removed 8 bases from V and 2 bases from J; junction bases left unmatched: 10. CDR3 length: 15 amino acids. The germline V gene encodes CDR1 MNHNS and CDR2 SASEGT.

The rearrangement joins TRBV7-3 to TRBJ2-5; TRBD2 is a possible D gene (6 bases). CDR1 SGHTA and CDR2 FQGTGA come from the germline V gene. Trimming removed 5 bases from V and 5 bases from J, with 15 bases in between. This CDR3 has 14 amino acids. The CDR3 protein is CASSPVGGGETQYF. The DNA for the CDR3 is TGTGCCAGCAGCCCCGTGGGGGGTGGGGAGACCCAGTACTTC.

V usage is TRBV13 and J usage is TRBJ1-1; 7 positions match TRBD1. Germline V lookup: CDR1 PRHDT, CDR2 FYEKMQ (reference sequence). The CDR3 is made up of 13 amino acids. Trimming at V came to 5 bases and at J to 5 bases, leaving 5 bases not matched to a gene. The CDR3 is CASSQTGITEAFF. CDR3 bases: TGTGCCAGCAGCCAGACAGGGATTACTGAAGCTTTCTTT.

This clone came up once. This chain uses TRBV30 with TRBJ2-7, with unresolved D. The CDR3 is 10 residues long. Germline lookup yields CDR1 GTSNPN and CDR2 SVGIG (reference sequence). Between the trimmed V and J ends, which lost 2 bases and 6 bases, there was a span of 5 bases. In nucleotides, the CDR3 is TGTGCCTGGAGTCCGCGCGAGCAGTACTTC. It encodes CAWSPREQYF.

Only one count was recorded for this clone. V gene TRBV19 combines with J gene TRBJ2-5; 7 bases match TRBD1. Trimming removed 4 bases from V and 3 bases from J; junction bases left unmatched: 8. In germline, CDR1 is LNHDA, CDR2 SQIVND (reference sequence). The CDR3 totals 15 residues. CDR3 DNA sequence: TGTGCCAGTAGTACCGTGACAGGGTGGGAAGAGACCCAGTACTTC. It encodes CASSTVTGWEETQYF.

The chain combines TRBV10-3 with TRBJ1-5; 10 positions match TRBD1. The V and J ends lost 6 bases and 6 bases, in that order; junction bases with no gene match: 8. CDR1 and CDR2 from the germline V gene are ENHRY and SYGVKD. This CDR3 region has 15 residues. The CDR3 DNA follows: TGTGCCATCAGCCTAGACAGGGGGCCCAGTCAGCCCCAGCATTTT. Its protein product is CAISLDRGPSQPQHF.